The rows below give T cell receptor beta chains drawn from one sample of a study of CD8+CD57+ T cells in acquired aplastic anemia. Using its own MiXCR run on the reads, TCRdb lists one record per CDR3 protein. The sample shows fewer than 200,000 distinct CDR3 sequences, roughly 48% of them seen only once. Sequenced: sorted CD4+, CD8+, or CD8+CD57+ T cells (not recorded which) from PBMCs. The source is a human donor in good health. Both conserved end residues are part of each CDR3. D genes are given only for firm matches. Size values are once, few and many counts, or a class for expanded clones, and some rows have none.

CDR3: CASSLTGLGNQPQHF; DNA: TGTGCCAGCAGTCTGACAGGGTTGGGCAATCAGCCCCAGCATTTT; V: TRBV12-3/TRBV12-4; D: TRBD1; J: TRBJ1-5; size: many
CDR3: CASSLVGRNTEAFF; DNA: TGTGCCAGCAGCTTGGTTGGCAGGAACACTGAAGCTTTCTTT; V: TRBV5-6; D: -; J: TRBJ1-1; size: many
CDR3: CASSSLGAKGEQYF; DNA: TGTGCCAGCAGTTCCCTTGGGGCCAAGGGCGAGCAGTACTTC; V: TRBV6-5; D: -; J: TRBJ2-7; size: -
CDR3: CASRYSTGGNGYTF; DNA: TGTGCCAGCAGATACTCAACAGGGGGCAATGGCTACACCTTC; V: TRBV6-5; D: TRBD1; J: TRBJ1-2; size: many
CDR3: CASSLGLNTDTQYF; DNA: TGTGCCAGCAGCTTAGGCCTCAACACAGATACGCAGTATTTT; V: TRBV7-2; D: -; J: TRBJ2-3; size: -
CDR3: CSVRDAYGYTF; DNA: TGCAGCGTAAGGGATGCCTATGGCTACACCTTC; V: TRBV29-1; D: -; J: TRBJ1-2; size: -
CDR3: CASSSGTSGKYEQYF; DNA: TGTGCCAGCAGTTCGGGGACTAGCGGGAAGTACGAGCAGTACTTC; V: TRBV6-5; D: TRBD2; J: TRBJ2-7; size: many
CDR3: CASNPSSGTPVDGYTF; DNA: TGTGCCAGTAACCCTAGTTCGGGGACACCAGTGGATGGCTACACCTTC; V: TRBV19; D: -; J: TRBJ1-2; size: -
CDR3: CSVEELAETQYF; DNA: TGCAGCGTTGAGGAACTGGCGGAGACCCAGTACTTC; V: TRBV29-1; D: -; J: TRBJ2-5; size: many
CDR3: CASSESGQGANLHF; DNA: TGCGCCAGCAGTGAGTCGGGACAGGGGGCTAACCTCCACTTT; V: TRBV10-2; D: TRBD1; J: TRBJ1-6; size: -
CDR3: CASSQGWGSNTEAFF; DNA: TGCGCCAGCAGCCAAGGATGGGGTAGTAACACTGAAGCTTTCTTT; V: TRBV4-3; D: -; J: TRBJ1-1; size: -
CDR3: CASSLARGGQADTQYF; DNA: TGCGCCAGCAGCTTGGCAAGGGGGGGCCAGGCAGATACGCAGTATTTT; V: TRBV5-1; D: -; J: TRBJ2-3; size: many
CDR3: CASSSTGPPRHF; DNA: TGCGCCAGCAGCTCTACGGGGCCTCCGAGGCACTTT; V: TRBV5-1; D: -; J: TRBJ1-6; size: -
CDR3: CSARDRHQETQYF; DNA: TGCAGTGCTAGAGATCGGCACCAAGAGACCCAGTACTTC; V: TRBV20-1; D: -; J: TRBJ2-5; size: once